This T cell receptor beta chain was obtained from a study of human T cells and chemical hapten exposure. Study information: DPC at 2% was the sensitizing agent, placed on 2 cm by 2 cm of upper inner arm skin. Notes on the study in general: Counts of TCRs expanded at PT1 correlated positively with patch test score.

Individual cDNA molecules each carried unique molecular identifiers attached by the library. TCRdb ran MiXCR on the RACE reads and lists one entry per CDR3 protein. The sample includes some 82,000 distinct CDR3 sequences, less than 8.5% of them seen just once. On this clonotype itself: Its antigen is as yet unknown.

Time point: patch test 2, 6 weeks after DPC sensitization. Stated treatment: therapeutic diphenylcyclopropenone sensitization with weekly scalp DPC. V lost 1 base to trimming and J lost 2 bases, with 6 bases between them. Germline loops: CDR1 MGHDK, CDR2 SYGVNS. The CDR3 covers 14 residues. Sequencing was performed on whole blood, taken in connection with sensitization to the hapten diphenylcyclopropenone (DPC). The origin of this receptor is a woman in her 30s with alopecia areata. Some clones in this sample may be carry-over from other donors' samples. The rearrangement uses TRBV25-1 and TRBJ1-5; D is unclear. CDR3 DNA sequence: TGTGCCAGCAGTGAATTAGGCCGCAATCAGCCCCAGCATTTT. Translated, it gives CASSELGRNQPQHF. The full variable domain, its missing parts supplied by reference TRBV25-1 and TRBJ1-5, is EADIYQTPRYLVIGTGKKITLECSQTMGHDKMYWYQQDPGMELHLIHYSYGVNSTEKGDLSSESTVSRIRTEHFPLTLESARPSHTSQYLCASSELGRNQPQHFGDGTRLSIL.